Given below is one T cell receptor (beta chain) in context. This sample was taken from a study of cytomegalovirus exposure and HLA in healthy donors. The PCR employed 60 Vbeta primers together with 13 Jbeta primers. Some clones are missing from TCRdb's copy, which holds only in-frame ones; the method was immunoSEQ multiplex PCR. The sample lists about 200,000 clones, approximately 80% occurring once. Germline CDR1 MDHEN, CDR2 SYDVKM. The V gene end was trimmed by 1 base and the J gene end by 6 bases; junction bases not matched to a gene: 9. This CDR3 region has 15 residues. V is TRBV28 and J is TRBJ2-7, with 7 positions matching TRBD2. The TCR comes from a man aged 25-45 years in good health and CMV-seronegative. Source material: PBMCs. In DNA, the CDR3 is TGTGCCAGCAGTTTATCGGGGGGATTACGTGGCGAGCAGTACTTC. Amino acids: CASSLSGGLRGEQYF.